Included here is one TCR beta chain sequence, with context. V was clipped by 3 bases and J by 5 bases, with 8 bases between them. This CDR3 is built from 13 residues. In germline, CDR1 is ENHRY, CDR2 SYGVKD. With 60 Vbeta and 13 Jbeta primers, the PCR was carried out. Profiled with immunoSEQ multiplex PCR; TCRdb holds only in-frame clones, not every one. The repertoire consists of 35,000 to 45,000 clones, with 85% to 95% occurring once and the leading ten covering approximately 2.4%. The source of the sample is a study of cytomegalovirus exposure and HLA in healthy donors. The clonotype comes from a woman between 18 and 29 years old in good health and CMV-seronegative. The rearrangement links TRBV10-3 to TRBJ2-1, with D perhaps matching TRBD2 (5 bases). The sample comprised PBMCs. CDR3 bases: TGTGCCATCAGTGAAAGACTAAACAATGAGCAGTTCTTC. Protein: CAISERLNNEQFF.